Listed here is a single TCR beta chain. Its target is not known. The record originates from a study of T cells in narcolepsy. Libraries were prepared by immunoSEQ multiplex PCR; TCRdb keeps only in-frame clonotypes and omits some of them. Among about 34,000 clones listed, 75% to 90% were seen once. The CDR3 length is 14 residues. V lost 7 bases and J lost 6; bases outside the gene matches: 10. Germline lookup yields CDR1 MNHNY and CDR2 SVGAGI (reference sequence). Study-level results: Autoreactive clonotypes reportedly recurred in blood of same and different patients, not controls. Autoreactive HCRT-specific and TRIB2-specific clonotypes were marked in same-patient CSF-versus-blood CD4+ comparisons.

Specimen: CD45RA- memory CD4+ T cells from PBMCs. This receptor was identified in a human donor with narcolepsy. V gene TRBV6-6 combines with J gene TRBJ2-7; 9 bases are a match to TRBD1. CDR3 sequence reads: CASTPEVTGGEQYF. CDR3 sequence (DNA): TGTGCCAGCACTCCCGAAGTGACAGGGGGCGAGCAGTACTTC.